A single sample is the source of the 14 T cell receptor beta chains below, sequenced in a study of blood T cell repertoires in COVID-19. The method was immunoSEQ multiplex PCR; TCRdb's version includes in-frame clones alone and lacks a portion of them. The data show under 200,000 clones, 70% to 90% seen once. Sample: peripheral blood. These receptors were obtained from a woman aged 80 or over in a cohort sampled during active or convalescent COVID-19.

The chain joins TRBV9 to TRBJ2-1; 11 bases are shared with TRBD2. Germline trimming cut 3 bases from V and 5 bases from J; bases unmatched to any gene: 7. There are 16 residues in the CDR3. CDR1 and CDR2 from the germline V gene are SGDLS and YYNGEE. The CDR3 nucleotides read TGTGCCAGCAGCGGTCCCCCACTAGCGGGGGACAATGAGCAGTTCTTC. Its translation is CASSGPPLAGDNEQFF.

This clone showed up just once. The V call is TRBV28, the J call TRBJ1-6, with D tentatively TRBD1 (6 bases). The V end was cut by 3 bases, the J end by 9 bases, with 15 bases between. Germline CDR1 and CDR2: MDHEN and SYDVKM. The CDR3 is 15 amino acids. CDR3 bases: TGTGCCAGCAGTTTTCTGGGCAGGGGTCGTTCACCCCTCCACTTT. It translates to CASSFLGRGRSPLHF.

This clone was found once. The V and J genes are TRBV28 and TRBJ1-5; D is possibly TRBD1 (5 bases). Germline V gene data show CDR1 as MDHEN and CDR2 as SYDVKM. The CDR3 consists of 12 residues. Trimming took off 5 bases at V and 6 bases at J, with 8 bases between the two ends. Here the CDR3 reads CASSRGRQPQHF. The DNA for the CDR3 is TGTGCCAGCAGTAGGGGTCGTCAGCCCCAGCATTTT.

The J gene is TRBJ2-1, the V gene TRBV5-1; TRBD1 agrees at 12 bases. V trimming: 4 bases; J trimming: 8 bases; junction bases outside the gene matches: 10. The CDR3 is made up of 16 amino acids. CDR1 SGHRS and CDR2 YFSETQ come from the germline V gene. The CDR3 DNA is TGCGCCAGCAGCAGGGACAGGGGGCAGATAGGCGATGAGCAGTTCTTC. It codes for CASSRDRGQIGDEQFF.

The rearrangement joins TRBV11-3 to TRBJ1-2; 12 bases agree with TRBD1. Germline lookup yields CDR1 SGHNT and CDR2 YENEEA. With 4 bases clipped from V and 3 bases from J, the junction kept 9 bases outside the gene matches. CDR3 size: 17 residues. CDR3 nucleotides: TGTGCCAGCAGCTATTCCGGGACAGGGGGCTCGGACTATGGCTACACCTTC. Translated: CASSYSGTGGSDYGYTF.

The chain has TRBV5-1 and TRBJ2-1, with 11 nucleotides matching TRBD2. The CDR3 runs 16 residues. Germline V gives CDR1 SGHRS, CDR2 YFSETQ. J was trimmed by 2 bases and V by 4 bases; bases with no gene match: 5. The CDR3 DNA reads TGCGCCAGCAGCATACTAGCGGGAGAGGCCTACAATGAGCAGTTCTTC. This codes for CASSILAGEAYNEQFF.

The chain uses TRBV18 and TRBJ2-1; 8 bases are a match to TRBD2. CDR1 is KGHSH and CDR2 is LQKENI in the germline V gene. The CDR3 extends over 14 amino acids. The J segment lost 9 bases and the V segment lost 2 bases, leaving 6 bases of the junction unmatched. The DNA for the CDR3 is TGTGCCAGCTCACCAATCGGACTAGCTGGTGAGCAGTTCTTC. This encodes CASSPIGLAGEQFF.

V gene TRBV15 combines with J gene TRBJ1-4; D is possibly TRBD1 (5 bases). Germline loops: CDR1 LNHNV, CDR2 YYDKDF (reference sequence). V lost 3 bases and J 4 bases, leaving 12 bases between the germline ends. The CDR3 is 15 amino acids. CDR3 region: CATSRAGQVNEKLFF. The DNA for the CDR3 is TGTGCCACCAGCAGGGCAGGGCAAGTTAATGAAAAACTGTTTTTT.

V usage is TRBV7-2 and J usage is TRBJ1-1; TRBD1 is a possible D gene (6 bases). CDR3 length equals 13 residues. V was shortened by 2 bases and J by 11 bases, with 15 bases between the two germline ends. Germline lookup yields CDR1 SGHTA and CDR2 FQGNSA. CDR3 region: CASSLNFRGVAFF. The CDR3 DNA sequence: TGTGCCAGCAGCTTAAACTTCAGGGGTGTCGCTTTCTTT.

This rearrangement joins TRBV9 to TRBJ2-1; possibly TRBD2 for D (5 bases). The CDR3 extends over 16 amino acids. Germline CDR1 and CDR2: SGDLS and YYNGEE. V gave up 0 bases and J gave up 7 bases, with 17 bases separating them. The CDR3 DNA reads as TGTGCCAGCAGCGTAGCCCCACGGGGAAGGACGAATGAGCAGTTCTTC. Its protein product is CASSVAPRGRTNEQFF.

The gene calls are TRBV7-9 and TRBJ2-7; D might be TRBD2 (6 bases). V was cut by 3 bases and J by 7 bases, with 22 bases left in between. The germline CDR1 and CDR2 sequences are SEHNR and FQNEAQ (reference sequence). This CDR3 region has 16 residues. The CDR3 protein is CASSFPIRLGVDEQYF. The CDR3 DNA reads TGTGCCAGCAGCTTTCCGATTAGACTAGGGGTAGATGAGCAGTACTTC.

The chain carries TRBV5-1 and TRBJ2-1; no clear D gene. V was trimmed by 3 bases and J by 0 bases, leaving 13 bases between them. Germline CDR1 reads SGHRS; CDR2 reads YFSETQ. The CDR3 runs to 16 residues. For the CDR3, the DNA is TGCGCCAGCAGCTGGCTCGATCCGATCTCCTACAATGAGCAGTTCTTC. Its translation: CASSWLDPISYNEQFF.

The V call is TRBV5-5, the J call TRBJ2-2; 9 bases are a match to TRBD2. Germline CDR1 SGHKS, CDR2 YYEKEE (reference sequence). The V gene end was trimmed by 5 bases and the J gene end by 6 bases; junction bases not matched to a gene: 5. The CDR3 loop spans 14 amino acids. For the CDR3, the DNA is TGTGCCAGCAGTTGGGGACTAGCCGCCGGGGAGCTGTTTTTT. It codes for CASSWGLAAGELFF.

In nucleotides, the CDR3 is TGTGCCAGTAGTATAACAGGATCCAACACTGAAGCTTTCTTT. Encoded protein: CASSITGSNTEAFF. The chain joins TRBV19 to TRBJ1-1; TRBD1 is a possible D gene (5 bases). V lost 2 bases to trimming and J lost 2 bases, with 9 bases between them. The V gene's germline CDR1 is LNHDA and CDR2 SQIVND (reference sequence). The CDR3 runs to 14 residues. Full variable domain (outside the CDR3, taken from reference TRBV19 and TRBJ1-1): DGGITQSPKYLFRKEGQNVTLSCEQNLNHDAMYWYRQDPGQGLRLIYYSQIVNDFQKGDIAEGYSVSREKKESFPLTVTSAQKNPTAFYLCASSITGSNTEAFFGQGTRLTVV.